This TCR beta chain was retrieved from a study of T cell responses to AZD1222 COVID-19 vaccine. Study-level information: Analyses pooled second doses at about 4 or about 12 weeks.

The CDR3 is 15 amino acids. The V and J ends lost 3 bases and 4 bases respectively, with 18 bases between them. Germline CDR1 and CDR2: DFQATT and SNEGSKA (reference sequence). A note on this clone: Antigen: not known.

Points from the study as a whole: The peak T cell response came first, and repertoires were sampled only after it. Compared with day 0, the breadth and depth of the Spike-specific TCR repertoire rose significantly after two doses of AZD1222. Donors skewed white British and female; clonal diversity was possibly underestimated.

Sequencing was performed with immunoSEQ multiplex PCR; in TCRdb, only in-frame clones are kept and a portion is missing. The sample has about 150,000 clones, more than 75% seen once. The sequence was obtained from an adult in good health. The source material was peripheral blood, sampled on day 0 of AZD1222 vaccination. The J gene is TRBJ1-1, the V gene TRBV20-1, with D maybe TRBD1 (5 bases). In DNA, the CDR3 is TGCAGTGCTAGTTCGGCAGGGTTAATTAGCACTGAAGCTTTCTTT. Amino acids: CSASSAGLISTEAFF.